Here is one TCR beta chain with its context. Germline-derived CDR1 and CDR2 are SQVTM and ANQGSEA. Trimming removed 0 bases from V and 9 bases from J, with 20 bases in between. This CDR3 is 15 amino acids long. Reverse transcription of about 0.5 to 1 ug RNA used random hexamers. Each CDR3 protein gets one entry after TCRdb re-called the immunoSEQ multiplex PCR reads with MiXCR. The repertoire includes about 140,000 distinct CDR3 sequences, approximately 95% of them detected once, and roughly 0.14% sits in the top ten. The data belong to a study of CD8 T cells in Susac syndrome. The receptor comes from a human donor with Susac syndrome. Material: CD4+ T cells from PBMCs. The chain combines TRBV29-1 with TRBJ2-5; possibly TRBD2 for D (7 bases). CDR3 sequence (DNA): TGCAGCGTTGAAGATCTCCCGGGGGGCCCCCAGGCCCAGTACTTC. It codes for CSVEDLPGGPQAQYF.